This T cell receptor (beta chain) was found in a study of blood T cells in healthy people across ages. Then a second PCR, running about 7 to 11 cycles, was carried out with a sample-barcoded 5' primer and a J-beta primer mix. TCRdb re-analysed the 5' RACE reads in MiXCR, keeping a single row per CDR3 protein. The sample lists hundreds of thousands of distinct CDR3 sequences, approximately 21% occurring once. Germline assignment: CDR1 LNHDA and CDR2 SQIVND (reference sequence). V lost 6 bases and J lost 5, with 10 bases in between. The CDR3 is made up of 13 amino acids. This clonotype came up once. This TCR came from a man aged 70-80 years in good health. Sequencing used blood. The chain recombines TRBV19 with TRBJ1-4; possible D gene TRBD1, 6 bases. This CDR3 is CASSWTANEKLFF. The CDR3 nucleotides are TGTGCCAGTAGCTGGACAGCAAATGAAAAACTGTTTTTT.